Following are 5 T cell receptor beta chains from one sample sequenced in a study of CD4 and CD8 cells across lung adenocarcinoma regions. TCRdb re-derived calls from the PCR reads in MiXCR, one entry per CDR3 protein. This table has around 2,000 distinct CDR3 sequences, around 49% appearing once. The sequenced material came from CD4+ T cells from the center of a lung tumor. The receptors here all came from a female donor with lung adenocarcinoma. The CD4 and CD8 labels of this study may be unreliable.

The chain recombines TRBV6-5 with TRBJ2-4; 14 nucleotides agree with TRBD2. This CDR3 region has 16 residues. From germline, CDR1 is MNHEY and CDR2 SVGAGI. The V and J ends lost 0 bases and 13 bases, in that order; junction bases with no gene match: 8. The CDR3 DNA is TGTGCCAGCAGTTACTCGGGACTAGCGGGAGAGTTTGAGCAGTACTTC. This sequence encodes CASSYSGLAGEFEQYF.

Points on this clonotype: At one end the junction does not follow the germline gene, possibly because of a read error. This chain connects TRBV6-4 to TRBJ2-3; tentatively, D is TRBD2 (6 bases). This CDR3 comprises 16 residues. CDR1 MRHNA and CDR2 SNTAGT come from the germline V gene. The CDR3 is CASRDSTRGATDTQYF. The CDR3 DNA sequence: TGTGCCAGCCGTGACTCGACGCGCGGGGCCACAGACACGCAGTATTTC.

Relative to its sample, this clonotype is large. The chain links TRBV10-1 to TRBJ2-1; 9 positions match TRBD2. The J call may not be correct, given that the DNA end is closer to TRBJ2-7. The CDR3 totals 11 residues. The germline V gene has CDR1 WNHNN and CDR2 SYGVQD (reference sequence). CDR3 region: CASGTSSEQYF. Here the CDR3 DNA reads TGCGCCAGCGGGACTAGCTCCGAGCAGTACTTC.

The V gene is TRBV6-1, the J gene TRBJ2-5, with D possibly being TRBD1 (5 bases). The J call may be incorrect, as the DNA end agrees better with TRBJ2-7. CDR3 length: 12 amino acids. CDR1 and CDR2 (germline): MNHNS, SASEGT. This CDR3 is CASSEVGDEQYF. Here the CDR3 DNA reads TGTGCCAGCAGTGAAGTAGGGGACGAGCAGTACTTC.

The rearrangement joins TRBV12-3 or TRBV12-4 to TRBJ2-3; D gene uncertain. CDR3 length equals 13 residues. V lost 3 bases, J lost 5 bases, and 9 bases lay in between. This CDR3 reads CASSFSSVDTQYF. CDR3 coding DNA: TGTGCCAGCAGTTTTTCTAGTGTAGATACGCAGTATTTT.